Sequencing of this T cell receptor (beta chain) was carried out in a study of cytomegalovirus exposure and HLA in healthy donors (TCRdb year 2017). Regarding the study in general: An earlier analysis of approximately 640 of the donors reported roughly 270 Gb of sequence data and more than 90 million unique TCR beta sequences from approximately 180 million T cells. All discovery cohort repertoires had been generated using a single sequencing platform. HLA typing included class I and class II loci at four-digit resolution. Along with the roughly 700-subject first cohort, a separate validation cohort of some 130 different subjects was used. The study combined high-throughput TCR immunosequencing, statistical association of individual TCRs with disease status, and machine learning to predict cytomegalovirus infection status. To decide whether each TCR beta V gene segment behaved as functional or pseudogenic, an earlier analysis of some 540 of the donors relied on high-throughput TCR beta sequencing. Of the 300 to 500 genotyped donors, less than 85% were placed in the genetic ancestry cluster associated with self-reported Caucasian donors. A later genetic analysis used genome-wide SNP genotypes for about three fifths of the 666 donors, treating that subset as a discovery cohort. Donor age, sex, ethnicity and CMV serostatus were compiled together with the repertoire data. Using immunosequencing, the study profiled T cell repertoires from about 610 subjects and related those repertoires to cytomegalovirus serostatus. Typing coverage differed by locus: A, B, C, DRB1 and DQB1 were typed in roughly 620-630 donors, DQA1 in about 500, DPA1 in some 600, and DPB1 in roughly 450. The later analysis used no new phenotypic data to find candidate immune exposures, relying instead on TCR beta sequences and their occurrence across donors. Roughly 300 gigabases of sequencing data and 70 million to 85 million unique TCR sequences were included in an early release covering around 600 HLA-typed donors. Because of strong linkage in the cohort, four to six DR-DQ haplotypes were treated as single units for association and clustering. The aim of the study was to test whether cataloging public T cell receptors could identify signatures of past pathogen exposure. A later analysis re-examined previously published TCR beta repertoires from more than 600 donors and added high-resolution HLA genotyping to investigate patterns of TCR occurrence. Across around 400 genotyped donors of the cohort, an average of about 220,000 unique TCR beta nucleotide sequences per donor were sequenced, and approximately 17% of those sequences were non-productive. What the authors observed across the whole study: A further reported finding was that TCR beta sequences accurately predicted the HLA-A and HLA-B alleles for most subjects in the first cohort. This cohort had only TCR beta chains sequenced, and the lack of alpha or paired-chain data limited which features could be detected. A total of fewer than 200 TCR beta chains were listed by the study as associated with cytomegalovirus. Because HLA typing was unavailable for some donors at each locus, only the typed subset was used in association tests. An association between a missense DCLRE1C variant and V-gene and J-gene trimming of TCR beta chains was found in a later genetic analysis and replicated in an independent cohort. Sequencing depth was assumed to be roughly uniform across donors in the presence/absence analyses, though that assumption may not hold. In a later analysis, 15,000 to 20,000 TCR beta sequences were associated with specific HLA alleles at a false discovery rate of 0.05. The only immune exposure information available for the cohort was CMV serostatus. In vitro tests confirmed that a few of the cytomegalovirus-associated TCR beta chains recognize cytomegalovirus antigens. In a later analysis, HLA-associated TCR beta chains showed more clonal expansion and lower generation probabilities than non-associated chains that were equally common. The 87-base-pair reads could not distinguish some IMGT-functional V segments, including TRBV6-2 and TRBV6-3, so those segments were excluded. It was suggested by the authors that the approach could potentially be generalized to other disease states and immunological phenotypes. Linkage disequilibrium might explain the correlated functional status among segregating V segments, but an unknown experimental factor could not be excluded. In a later analysis, several top co-occurrence clusters were reported to appear linked to parvovirus B19, influenza, CMV and Epstein-Barr virus. Because counts were too low, roughly 16 rarely observed V segments, including chromosome 9 orphons, were excluded from the earlier analysis of around 590 of the donors. In an earlier analysis of roughly 500 of the donors, most TCR beta V segments appeared in productive rearrangements about 87% or about 30% of the time, broadly matching IMGT annotations. Most TCR sequences were observed very rarely across donors, whereas some public TCRs were present in many individuals. A cluster of highly shared sequence variants was judged likely to represent a technical artifact of the sequencing pipeline. Strong co-occurrence of HLA alleles, especially DR and DQ, made assigning TCR associations to individual alleles difficult. According to a later genetic analysis, donors in an Asian-associated ancestry cluster had fewer N-insertions in productive TCRs than the approximately 650-donor mean. In a later analysis, TCR association rates were found to vary across HLA loci, with the most associated TCRs seen for DRB1 alleles and the fewest for HLA-C alleles. The classifier was reported to diagnose cytomegalovirus status with high specificity and sensitivity in both the original and validation cohorts. In a later analysis, most CMV-associated TCR beta chains were found to appear HLA-restricted, with HLA associations seemingly driven largely by CMV exposure.

From cysteine to phenylalanine, the CDR3 is 18 amino acids long. Only CDR3 DNA is held: 54 bases, read in frame from base 1. The germline V end is reduced by 2 bases and the J end by 2 bases; junction bases left unmatched: 9. CDR1 MRHNA and CDR2 SNTAGT were looked up in the germline V gene. With regard to this clone: Its target antigen remains unknown. Per-base qualities were not stored, and no clone one base away is much larger.

The cohort consisted of 650 to 700 healthy bone marrow donors. At the time of sampling, every cohort member was nominally healthy, though immune exposures that went unrecorded were likely present. The donor tested CMV seropositive and was one of the 289 seropositive cohort members. Each donor provided a peripheral blood sample, and peripheral blood mononuclear cells were used for TCR beta sequencing. The Qiagen DNeasy Blood Extraction Kit was used to extract genomic DNA from the blood cell samples. The library was prepared using the immunoSEQ multiplex PCR assay. A mixture of 60 forward primers for TCR Vbeta segments and 13 reverse primers for TCR Jbeta segments was used in the multiplex PCR. The CDR3 region of rearranged TCR beta genes was amplified from genomic DNA with a multiplex PCR assay. On the Illumina HiSeq System, the amplified TCR beta libraries were sequenced as 87-base-pair reads. In the source study's methods: A later analysis counted some 80 million unique TCR beta chains across the 550 to 750 repertoires, and roughly 11 million of these chains were shared by at least two donors. Raw reads were error-corrected and collapsed into unique sequences by a nearest-neighbor algorithm in which closely related sequences were merged to remove PCR and sequencing errors. V, D and J gene segments were assigned by aligning CDR3 sequences to IMGT reference sequences. For a sequence to be retained, a match of at least six nucleotides to both a V gene segment and a J gene segment was required. A rearrangement counted as productive if the CDR3 had no stop codons and remained in frame with V and J, and every other rearrangement counted as non-productive. CDR3 was defined according to IMGT convention as the region running from the second conserved V-encoded cysteine to the conserved J-encoded phenylalanine. The earlier analysis of around 640 of the donors excluded sequences that lacked an unambiguous match to a single V gene segment. An earlier analysis of a few hundred of the donors classified V segments as functional when productive rearrangements were above 56.7% and as segregating when the standard deviation between donors was above 5%. To diagnose cytomegalovirus status from the catalog of TCR beta chain sequences, a statistical classification framework was built. A later analysis assigned V and J genes by comparing TCR nucleotide sequences with IMGT/GENE-DB human TR gene sequences. The TCRdist pipeline was used in a later analysis to assign CDR3 sequences and most-parsimonious VDJ recombination scenarios. In a later analysis, each TCR beta chain was defined by its CDR3 amino acid sequence together with its V-gene family, and reads without a unique V-gene family were excluded. In a later analysis, 550 to 650 highly shared, low-generation-probability nucleotide sequences were removed to address suspected cross-contamination and a sequencing artifact. In a later analysis, a clonal expansion index was calculated for each public chain from normalized within-repertoire ranks of inferred template counts. In a later analysis, generation probabilities were computed using a VDJ recombination model fitted to out-of-frame rearrangements, and the results were checked against IGoR. A later analysis scored TCR-TCR, TCR-HLA and TCR-CMV co-occurrence with hypergeometric tests, applying a repertoire-size bias correction to TCR pairs. In a later analysis, false discovery rates were estimated by permuting HLA or CMV assignments 20 times. A later analysis grouped co-occurring TCRs with DBSCAN, adding TCRdist sequence similarity when clustering within HLA-allele-positive subsets. Co-occurrence clustering excluded repertoires with fewer than 30,000 or more than 120,000 public chains, plus five with anomalous nucleotide sharing. TCRdb retrieved this table from immuneACCESS and kept in-frame rearrangements only. Not all clones are present; in checked studies, unresolved V genes account for under half, and no reason is known for the remainder. Clonal size and the V and J genes are those of that table, whereas D and trimming came from the DNA. Recorded for this sample are about 86,000 clones; around 80% of them occurred a single time. The biggest ten clones account for around 2.7% of the sample.

The rearranged segments are TRBV6-4 and TRBJ2-7; 13 central bases correspond to TRBD2. This receptor was taken from a male donor in good health and CMV-seropositive. Sequencing input: PBMCs. Here the CDR3 is given as CASSDPLAGTSGTYEQYF. Here is the DNA: TGTGCCAGCAGTGACCCCCTGGCTGGGACTAGCGGGACCTACGAGCAGTACTTC.